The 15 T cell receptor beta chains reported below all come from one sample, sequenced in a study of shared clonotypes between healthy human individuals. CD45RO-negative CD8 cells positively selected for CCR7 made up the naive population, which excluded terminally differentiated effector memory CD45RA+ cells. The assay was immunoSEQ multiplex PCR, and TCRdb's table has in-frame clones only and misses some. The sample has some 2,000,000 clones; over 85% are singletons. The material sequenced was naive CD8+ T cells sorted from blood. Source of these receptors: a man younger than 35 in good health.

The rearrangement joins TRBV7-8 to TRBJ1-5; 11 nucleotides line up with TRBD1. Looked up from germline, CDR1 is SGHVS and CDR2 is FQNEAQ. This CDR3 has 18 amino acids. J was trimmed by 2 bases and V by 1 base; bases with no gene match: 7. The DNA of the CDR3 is TGTGCCAGCAGCTTAGTGGACAGGGGGCTAATGGGCAATCAGCCCCAGCATTTT. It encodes CASSLVDRGLMGNQPQHF.

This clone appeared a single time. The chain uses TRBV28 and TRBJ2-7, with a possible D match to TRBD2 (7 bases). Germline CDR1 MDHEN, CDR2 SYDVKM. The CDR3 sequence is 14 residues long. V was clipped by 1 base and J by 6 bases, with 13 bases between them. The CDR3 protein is CASSLYPGEGEQYF. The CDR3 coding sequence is TGTGCCAGCAGTTTATATCCAGGGGAGGGCGAGCAGTACTTC.

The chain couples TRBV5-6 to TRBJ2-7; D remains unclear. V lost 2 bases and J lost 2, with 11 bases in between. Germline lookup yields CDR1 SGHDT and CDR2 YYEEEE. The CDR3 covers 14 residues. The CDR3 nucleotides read TGTGCCAGCAGCTTTTCAACTGATCCCTACGAGCAGTACTTC. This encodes CASSFSTDPYEQYF.

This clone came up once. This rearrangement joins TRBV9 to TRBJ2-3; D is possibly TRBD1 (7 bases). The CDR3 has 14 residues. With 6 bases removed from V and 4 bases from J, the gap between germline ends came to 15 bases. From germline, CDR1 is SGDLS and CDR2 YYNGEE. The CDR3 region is CASNPTGEADTQYF. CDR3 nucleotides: TGTGCCAGCAACCCCACAGGGGAGGCAGATACGCAGTATTTT.

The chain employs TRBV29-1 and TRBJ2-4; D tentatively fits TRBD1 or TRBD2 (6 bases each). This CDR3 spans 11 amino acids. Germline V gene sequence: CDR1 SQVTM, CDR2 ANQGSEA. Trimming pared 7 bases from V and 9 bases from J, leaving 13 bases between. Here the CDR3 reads CSAERGLIQYF. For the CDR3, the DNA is TGCAGCGCCGAACGGGGGCTCATTCAGTACTTC.

In DNA, the CDR3 is TGCGCCAGCAGCTTGGTGTTCATCACAGATACGCAGTATTTT. As protein: CASSLVFITDTQYF. The V and J genes are TRBV5-1 and TRBJ2-3, with unresolved D. Germline loops: CDR1 SGHRS, CDR2 YFSETQ. CDR3 length: 14 amino acids. Trimming took off 0 bases at V and 2 bases at J, with 7 bases between the two ends.

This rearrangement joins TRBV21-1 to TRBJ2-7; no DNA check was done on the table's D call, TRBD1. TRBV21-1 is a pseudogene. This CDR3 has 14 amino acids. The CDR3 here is CASSNTGSSYEQYF. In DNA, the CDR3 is TGTGCCAGCAGCAACACAGGGAGCTCCTACGAGCAGTACTTC.

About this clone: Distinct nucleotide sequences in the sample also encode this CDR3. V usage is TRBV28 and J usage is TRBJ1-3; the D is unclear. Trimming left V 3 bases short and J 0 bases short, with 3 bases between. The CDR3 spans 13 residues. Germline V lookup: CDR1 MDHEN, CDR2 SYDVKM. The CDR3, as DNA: TGTGCCAGCAGTTTCGGCTCTGGAAACACCATATATTTT. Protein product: CASSFGSGNTIYF.

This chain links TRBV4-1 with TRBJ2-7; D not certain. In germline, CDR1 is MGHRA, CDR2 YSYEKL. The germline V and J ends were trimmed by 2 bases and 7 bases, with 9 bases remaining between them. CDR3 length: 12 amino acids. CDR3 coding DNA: TGCGCCAGCAGCCAATCCCCCCAAGAGCAGTACTTC. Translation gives CASSQSPQEQYF.

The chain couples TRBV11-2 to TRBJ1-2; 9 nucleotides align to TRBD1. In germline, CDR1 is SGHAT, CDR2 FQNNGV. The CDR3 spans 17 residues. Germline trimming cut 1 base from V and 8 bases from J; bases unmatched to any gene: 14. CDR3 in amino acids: CASSLVPLGQGPLGYTF. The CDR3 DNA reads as TGTGCCAGCAGCTTAGTCCCCTTAGGACAGGGGCCGCTAGGCTACACCTTC.

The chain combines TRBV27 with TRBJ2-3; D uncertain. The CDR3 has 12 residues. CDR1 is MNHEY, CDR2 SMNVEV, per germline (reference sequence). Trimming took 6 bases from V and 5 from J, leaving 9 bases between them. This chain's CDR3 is CASSSWRDTQYF. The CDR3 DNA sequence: TGTGCCAGCAGCTCTTGGAGAGATACGCAGTATTTT.

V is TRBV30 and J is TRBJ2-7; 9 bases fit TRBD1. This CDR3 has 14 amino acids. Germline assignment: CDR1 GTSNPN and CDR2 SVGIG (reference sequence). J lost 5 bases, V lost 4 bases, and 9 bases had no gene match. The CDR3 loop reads CAWTTGTGHHEQYF. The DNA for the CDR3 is TGTGCCTGGACAACCGGGACAGGGCACCACGAGCAGTACTTC.

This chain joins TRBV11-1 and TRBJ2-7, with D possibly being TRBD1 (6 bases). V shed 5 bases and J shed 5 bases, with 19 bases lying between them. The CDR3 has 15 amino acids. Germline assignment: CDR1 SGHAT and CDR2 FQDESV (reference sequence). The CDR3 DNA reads TGTGCCAGCAGCCCCTCCCTGGGGGCGCAAGACGAGCAGTACTTC. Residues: CASSPSLGAQDEQYF. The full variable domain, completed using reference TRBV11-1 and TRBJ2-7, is EAEVAQSPRYKITEKSQAVAFWCDPISGHATLYWYRQILGQGPELLVQFQDESVVDDSQLPKDRFSAERLKGVDSTLKIQPAELGDSAMYLCASSPSLGAQDEQYFGPGTRLTVT.

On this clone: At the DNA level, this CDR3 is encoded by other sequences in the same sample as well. The CDR3 sequence: CASSYGAGGTYEQYF. For the CDR3, the DNA is TGTGCCAGCAGTTACGGAGCGGGAGGTACCTACGAGCAGTACTTC. The V gene is TRBV6-5, the J gene TRBJ2-7; 9 bases agree with TRBD2. The CDR3 is 15 amino acids. Per the germline V gene, CDR1 is MNHEY and CDR2 is SVGAGI. Trimming cost V 2 bases and J 2 bases; bases outside gene matches: 4.

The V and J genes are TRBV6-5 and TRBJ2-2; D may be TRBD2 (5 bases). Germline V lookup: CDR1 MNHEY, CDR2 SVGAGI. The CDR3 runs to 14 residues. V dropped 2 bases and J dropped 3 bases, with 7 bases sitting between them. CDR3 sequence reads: CASSYPGYTGELFF. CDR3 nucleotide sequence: TGTGCCAGCAGTTACCCGGGGTACACCGGGGAGCTGTTTTTT.